These T cell receptor beta chains were read from a single sample in a study of blood T cells in healthy people across ages. Each CDR3 protein is one row after TCRdb ran MiXCR on the 5' RACE reads. This repertoire shows about 640,000 distinct CDR3 sequences, around three fifths found once; its top ten account for 30% to 45%. The specimen sequenced was blood. The receptors come from a man in his 60s in good health. Each CDR3 is given with its conserved first and last residue. Fields, in order: D gene, V gene, J gene, clone size, CDR3 protein, CDR3 DNA. A D gene is named only where the DNA matches it firmly. Clone size is not always given. Where it is, it says once, few, many or a class for expanded clones.

d_gene: NA; v_gene: TRBV20-1; j_gene: TRBJ2-3; abundance: NA; CDR3aa: CSAPPGSMTDTQYF; CDR3nt: TGCAGTGCCCCGCCCGGGAGTATGACAGATACGCAGTATTTT
d_gene: NA; v_gene: TRBV10-3; j_gene: TRBJ1-6; abundance: few; CDR3aa: CAISDQGSNSPLHF; CDR3nt: TGTGCCATCAGTGATCAGGGGTCGAATTCACCCCTCCACTTT
d_gene: NA; v_gene: TRBV18; j_gene: TRBJ2-5; abundance: once; CDR3aa: CASSRSEQETQYF; CDR3nt: TGTGCCAGCTCACGCTCCGAACAAGAGACCCAGTACTTC
d_gene: NA; v_gene: TRBV5-1; j_gene: TRBJ1-5; abundance: NA; CDR3aa: CASSQDSGTNQPQHF; CDR3nt: TGCGCCAGCAGCCAGGACAGCGGAACGAATCAGCCCCAGCATTTT
d_gene: NA; v_gene: TRBV21-1; j_gene: TRBJ1-1; abundance: NA; CDR3aa: CASSRPSGIDTEAFF; CDR3nt: TGTGCCAGCAGCAGGCCCTCGGGGATCGATACTGAAGCTTTCTTT
d_gene: TRBD1; v_gene: TRBV7-2; j_gene: TRBJ2-5; abundance: NA; CDR3aa: CASSLAGRGYQETQYF; CDR3nt: TGTGCCAGCAGCTTAGCCGGCAGGGGGTACCAAGAGACCCAGTACTTC
d_gene: TRBD1; v_gene: TRBV5-1; j_gene: TRBJ2-5; abundance: few; CDR3aa: CASSLGQDQETQYF; CDR3nt: TGCGCCAGCAGCCTAGGACAGGACCAAGAGACCCAGTACTTC
d_gene: NA; v_gene: TRBV18; j_gene: TRBJ2-1; abundance: NA; CDR3aa: CAGSGLREQFF; CDR3nt: TGTGCCGGCTCCGGATTACGAGAGCAGTTCTTC
d_gene: NA; v_gene: TRBV19; j_gene: TRBJ2-7; abundance: NA; CDR3aa: CASSSMDTYEQYF; CDR3nt: TGTGCCAGTAGTTCCATGGATACTTACGAGCAGTACTTC
d_gene: NA; v_gene: TRBV7-9; j_gene: TRBJ2-3; abundance: NA; CDR3aa: CASSQHGRETDTQYF; CDR3nt: TGTGCCAGCAGCCAACACGGTCGCGAGACAGATACGCAGTATTTT
d_gene: TRBD2; v_gene: TRBV7-2; j_gene: TRBJ2-5; abundance: NA; CDR3aa: CASSPLFSGTQETQYF; CDR3nt: TGTGCCAGCAGCCCCCTGTTTAGCGGGACACAAGAGACCCAGTACTTC
d_gene: NA; v_gene: TRBV20-1; j_gene: TRBJ1-6; abundance: NA; CDR3aa: CSAQGSYNSPLHF; CDR3nt: TGCAGTGCTCAGGGGTCCTATAATTCACCCCTCCACTTT
d_gene: TRBD1; v_gene: TRBV7-9; j_gene: TRBJ2-7; abundance: NA; CDR3aa: CASSQQGFYEQYF; CDR3nt: TGTGCCAGCAGCCAACAGGGGTTTTACGAGCAGTACTTC
d_gene: TRBD2; v_gene: TRBV5-1; j_gene: TRBJ2-5; abundance: NA; CDR3aa: CASSRTSGTYQETQYF; CDR3nt: TGCGCCAGCAGCCGAACTAGCGGGACTTACCAAGAGACCCAGTACTTC
d_gene: NA; v_gene: TRBV5-1; j_gene: TRBJ2-1; abundance: NA; CDR3aa: CASSQDGSSYNEQFF; CDR3nt: TGCGCCAGCAGCCAGGACGGGAGCTCCTACAATGAGCAGTTCTTC
d_gene: TRBD1; v_gene: TRBV5-1; j_gene: TRBJ2-7; abundance: NA; CDR3aa: CASSLRDSAYEQYF; CDR3nt: TGCGCCAGCAGCCTCCGGGACAGCGCCTACGAGCAGTACTTC
d_gene: NA; v_gene: TRBV5-6; j_gene: TRBJ2-1; abundance: NA; CDR3aa: CASSSGTPRNEQFF; CDR3nt: TGTGCCAGCAGCTCAGGGACCCCTAGGAATGAGCAGTTCTTC
d_gene: NA; v_gene: TRBV12-3/TRBV12-4; j_gene: TRBJ1-5; abundance: NA; CDR3aa: CASKGEGGQPQHF; CDR3nt: TGTGCCAGCAAGGGAGAAGGCGGTCAGCCCCAGCATTTT
d_gene: NA; v_gene: TRBV28; j_gene: TRBJ1-5; abundance: NA; CDR3aa: CASSPLRQPQHF; CDR3nt: TGTGCCAGCAGTCCCCTGAGGCAGCCCCAGCATTTT
d_gene: NA; v_gene: TRBV10-2; j_gene: TRBJ1-1; abundance: NA; CDR3aa: CASGTSGNTEAFF; CDR3nt: TGCGCCAGTGGGACATCTGGGAACACTGAAGCTTTCTTT
d_gene: NA; v_gene: TRBV3-1; j_gene: TRBJ2-4; abundance: few; CDR3aa: CASSQDPAINIQYF; CDR3nt: TGTGCCAGCAGCCAAGACCCAGCGATAAACATTCAGTACTTC
d_gene: NA; v_gene: TRBV28; j_gene: TRBJ1-1; abundance: NA; CDR3aa: CASSLYRRNTEAFF; CDR3nt: TGTGCCAGCAGTTTGTACCGCCGGAACACTGAAGCTTTCTTT
d_gene: TRBD2; v_gene: TRBV7-8; j_gene: TRBJ2-5; abundance: few; CDR3aa: CASSVRLAGGKEQYF; CDR3nt: TGTGCCAGCAGCGTCCGACTAGCGGGCGGTAAGGAGCAGTACTTC
d_gene: TRBD2; v_gene: TRBV3-1; j_gene: TRBJ2-1; abundance: NA; CDR3aa: CASSQVPSGGAEQFF; CDR3nt: TGTGCCAGCAGCCAAGTGCCTAGCGGGGGGGCCGAGCAGTTCTTC
d_gene: NA; v_gene: TRBV6-5; j_gene: TRBJ2-5; abundance: NA; CDR3aa: CASRHRETQYF; CDR3nt: TGTGCCAGCAGACATCGTGAGACCCAGTACTTC
d_gene: TRBD1; v_gene: TRBV24-1; j_gene: TRBJ2-5; abundance: few; CDR3aa: CATSDFGTGGGETQYF; CDR3nt: TGTGCCACCAGTGATTTTGGGACAGGGGGTGGAGAGACCCAGTACTTC
d_gene: NA; v_gene: TRBV5-1; j_gene: TRBJ2-5; abundance: NA; CDR3aa: CASSTGGGETQYF; CDR3nt: TGTGCCAGCTCAACAGGAGGGGGAGAGACCCAGTACTTC
d_gene: NA; v_gene: TRBV3-1; j_gene: TRBJ1-2; abundance: NA; CDR3aa: CASSQGSGNYGYTF; CDR3nt: TGTGCCAGCAGCCAAGGGTCCGGTAACTATGGCTACACCTTC
d_gene: NA; v_gene: TRBV6-6; j_gene: TRBJ2-7; abundance: once; CDR3aa: CASSGDQGRVGEQYF; CDR3nt: TGTGCCAGCAGTGGGGACCAGGGGCGTGTAGGCGAGCAGTACTTC
d_gene: TRBD1; v_gene: TRBV5-1; j_gene: TRBJ1-2; abundance: NA; CDR3aa: CASRTGANYGYTF; CDR3nt: TGCGCCAGCCGCACAGGGGCTAACTATGGCTACACCTTC
d_gene: NA; v_gene: TRBV4-1; j_gene: TRBJ1-6; abundance: NA; CDR3aa: CASSQDRDTPLHF; CDR3nt: TGCGCCAGCAGCCAAGATAGGGATACACCCCTCCACTTT
d_gene: NA; v_gene: TRBV28; j_gene: TRBJ2-7; abundance: NA; CDR3aa: CASSPPEAPYEQYF; CDR3nt: TGTGCCAGCAGCCCCCCGGAGGCCCCCTACGAGCAGTACTTC
d_gene: NA; v_gene: TRBV7-2; j_gene: TRBJ2-5; abundance: NA; CDR3aa: CASSLAAGGLETQYF; CDR3nt: TGTGCCAGCAGCTTAGCGGCAGGGGGGCTAGAGACCCAGTACTTC
d_gene: NA; v_gene: TRBV25-1; j_gene: TRBJ2-5; abundance: NA; CDR3aa: CATLLLGEQYF; CDR3nt: TGTGCCACCCTACTTTTAGGGGAGCAGTACTTC
d_gene: TRBD1; v_gene: TRBV28; j_gene: TRBJ2-7; abundance: NA; CDR3aa: CASSSPDREKGYEQYF; CDR3nt: TGTGCCAGCAGTTCCCCGGACAGGGAGAAGGGGTACGAGCAGTACTTC
d_gene: NA; v_gene: TRBV7-2; j_gene: TRBJ1-2; abundance: NA; CDR3aa: CASSLDHINYGYTF; CDR3nt: TGTGCCAGCAGCTTAGACCACATCAACTATGGCTACACCTTC
d_gene: NA; v_gene: TRBV28; j_gene: TRBJ2-5; abundance: NA; CDR3aa: CASSFRALQETQYF; CDR3nt: TGTGCCAGCAGTTTTCGGGCACTCCAAGAGACCCAGTACTTC
d_gene: TRBD2; v_gene: TRBV6-5; j_gene: TRBJ2-5; abundance: few; CDR3aa: CASNTGTSQETQYF; CDR3nt: TGTGCCAGCAACACCGGGACTAGCCAAGAGACCCAGTACTTC
d_gene: NA; v_gene: TRBV20-1; j_gene: TRBJ2-3; abundance: NA; CDR3aa: CSATGASTDTQYF; CDR3nt: TGCAGTGCTACCGGGGCCAGCACAGATACGCAGTATTTT